Below, one T cell receptor (beta chain) is given with its context. Its specific antigen is unknown. One base away there is no much larger clone; base qualities are not given. In total, around 600 healthy bone marrow donors made up the cohort. At the time of sampling, every cohort member was nominally healthy, though immune exposures that went unrecorded were likely present. The donor tested CMV seropositive and was one of the 289 seropositive cohort members. Each donor provided a peripheral blood sample, and peripheral blood mononuclear cells were used for TCR beta sequencing. The Qiagen DNeasy Blood Extraction Kit was used to extract genomic DNA from the blood cell samples. These data come from a study of cytomegalovirus exposure and HLA in healthy donors (dated by TCRdb to 2016 to 2017). Turning to the overall study: According to an earlier analysis of a few hundred of the donors, 150 million to 200 million T cells yielded some 110 million unique TCR beta sequences and approximately 280 Gb of sequence data. An early release covering 550 to 650 HLA-typed donors comprised about 300 gigabases of sequencing data and approximately 80 million unique TCR sequences. Among the roughly 410 genotyped donors, about 85% belonged to the genetic ancestry cluster associated with self-reported Caucasian donors. The study aimed to test whether cataloging public T cell receptors could reveal signatures of past pathogen exposure. The study profiled the T cell repertoires of 550 to 700 subjects by immunosequencing and related them to cytomegalovirus serostatus. A separate validation cohort of 100 to 150 different subjects was used in addition to the approximately 640-subject first cohort. To predict cytomegalovirus infection status, the study brought together high-throughput TCR immunosequencing, statistical association of individual TCRs with disease status, and machine learning. A later analysis re-examined previously published TCR beta repertoires from roughly 720 donors and added high-resolution HLA genotyping to investigate patterns of TCR occurrence. Rather than using new phenotypic data, the later analysis identified candidate immune exposures from TCR beta sequences and from how often those sequences occurred across donors. To decide whether each TCR beta V gene segment behaved as functional or pseudogenic, an earlier analysis of some 570 of the donors relied on high-throughput TCR beta sequencing. Alongside the repertoire data, information on donor age, sex, ethnicity and CMV serostatus was compiled. A later genetic analysis took genome-wide SNP genotypes for about three fifths of the roughly 670 donors and used that subset as a discovery cohort. Every discovery cohort repertoire had been produced on one sequencing platform. Class I and class II HLA loci were covered by the typing at four-digit resolution. The number of typed donors differed by locus: about 620-640 for A, B, C, DRB1 and DQB1; 500 to 550 for DQA1; approximately 600 for DPA1; and some 430 for DPB1. Because of strong linkage in the cohort, five DR-DQ haplotypes were treated as single units for association and clustering. On average, 235,054 unique TCR beta nucleotide sequences were sequenced per donor among 300 to 500 genotyped donors of the cohort, with roughly 18% of those sequences being non-productive.

Libraries were prepared through the immunoSEQ multiplex PCR assay. For the multiplex PCR, a mixture combining 60 forward primers for TCR Vbeta segments and 13 reverse primers for TCR Jbeta segments was used. Amplification of the CDR3 region of rearranged TCR beta genes was performed with a multiplex PCR assay on genomic DNA. The amplified TCR beta libraries were sequenced on the Illumina HiSeq System as 87-base-pair reads. From the authors' description of their analysis: Across the roughly 670 repertoires, a later analysis counted around 80 million unique TCR beta chains, roughly 11 million of which were shared by at least two donors. A nearest-neighbor algorithm error-corrected the raw reads and collapsed the reads into unique sequences, merging closely related sequences to remove PCR and sequencing errors. V, D and J gene segments were assigned by aligning CDR3 sequences to IMGT reference sequences. For a sequence to be retained, a match of at least six nucleotides to both a V gene segment and a J gene segment was required. Rearrangements were classified as productive when the CDR3 lacked stop codons and remained in frame with V and J, and all other rearrangements were classified as non-productive. CDR3 was defined according to IMGT convention as the region running from the second conserved V-encoded cysteine to the conserved J-encoded phenylalanine. The earlier analysis of about 590 of the donors excluded sequences that lacked an unambiguous match to a single V gene segment. In an earlier analysis of almost 600 of the donors, a V segment was called functional when productive rearrangements were above 56.7%, and segregating when the standard deviation between donors exceeded 5%. A statistical classification framework was built to diagnose cytomegalovirus status from the catalog of TCR beta chain sequences. In a later analysis, TCR nucleotide sequences were compared against IMGT/GENE-DB human TR gene sequences so that V and J genes could be assigned. In a later analysis, CDR3 sequences and most-parsimonious VDJ recombination scenarios were assigned using the TCRdist pipeline. In a later analysis, every TCR beta chain was defined by the combination of its CDR3 amino acid sequence and its V-gene family, and reads without a unique V-gene family were dropped. To address suspected cross-contamination and a sequencing artifact, a later analysis removed roughly 580 highly shared, low-generation-probability nucleotide sequences. In a later analysis, a clonal expansion index was calculated for each public chain from normalized within-repertoire ranks of inferred template counts. In a later analysis, generation probabilities were computed using a VDJ recombination model fitted to out-of-frame rearrangements, and the results were checked against IGoR. In a later analysis, TCR-TCR, TCR-HLA and TCR-CMV co-occurrence was scored with hypergeometric tests, and a repertoire-size bias correction was applied to TCR pairs. To estimate false discovery rates, a later analysis permuted the HLA or CMV assignments 20 times. A later analysis grouped co-occurring TCRs with DBSCAN, adding TCRdist sequence similarity when clustering within HLA-allele-positive subsets. Co-occurrence clustering excluded repertoires with fewer than 30,000 or more than 120,000 public chains, plus five with anomalous nucleotide sharing. Not all clones reach the TCRdb copy of this immuneACCESS table, which keeps in-frame sequences only. Checked studies attribute under half of the gap to unresolved V genes and leave the rest unexplained. D and trimming were read from the DNA, whereas the V and J calls and clone size are those reported in that table. The sample data list roughly 97,000 clones, and 81% of these were observed just once. Over 5% of the sample belongs to the ten largest clones.

Results and caveats for the whole study, not just this receptor: In the study, some 160 TCR beta chains were listed as associated with cytomegalovirus. A later analysis found that most CMV-associated TCR beta chains appeared HLA-restricted, with HLA associations seemingly driven largely by CMV exposure. Across donors, most TCR sequences were observed very rarely, whereas some public TCRs were present in many individuals. In both the original and validation cohorts, the classifier was reported to diagnose cytomegalovirus status with high specificity and sensitivity. The authors suggested that the approach could potentially be extended to other disease states and immunological phenotypes. In vitro tests confirmed that a few of the cytomegalovirus-associated TCR beta chains recognize cytomegalovirus antigens. A later analysis reported that several top co-occurrence clusters appeared linked to parvovirus B19, influenza, CMV and Epstein-Barr virus. Specific HLA alleles were associated with roughly 17,000 TCR beta sequences at a false discovery rate of 0.05 in a later analysis. In this cohort, only TCR beta chains were sequenced, and detectable features were limited by the absence of alpha or paired-chain data. A cluster of highly shared sequence variants was judged likely to represent a technical artifact of the sequencing pipeline. A further reported finding was that TCR beta sequences accurately predicted the HLA-A and HLA-B alleles for most subjects in the first cohort. The only immune exposure information available for the cohort was CMV serostatus. Roughly uniform sequencing depth across donors was assumed in presence/absence analyses, although this assumption may not hold. A later genetic analysis associated a missense DCLRE1C variant with V-gene and J-gene trimming of TCR beta chains, and an independent cohort replicated the association. Because counts were too low, roughly 18 rarely observed V segments, including chromosome 9 orphons, were left out of the earlier analysis of about 620 of the donors. An earlier analysis of approximately 590 of the donors showed that most TCR beta V segments appeared in productive rearrangements either about 87% or about 30% of the time, which broadly matched IMGT annotations. Assigning TCR associations to individual alleles was difficult when HLA alleles, especially DR and DQ, strongly co-occurred. In a later analysis, TCR association rates were found to vary across HLA loci, with the most associated TCRs seen for DRB1 alleles and the fewest for HLA-C alleles. In a later analysis, HLA-associated TCR beta chains were found to be more clonally expanded and to have lower generation probabilities than equally common non-associated chains. A later genetic analysis reported fewer N-insertions in productive TCRs among donors in an Asian-associated ancestry cluster than the roughly 640-donor mean. Linkage disequilibrium might explain the correlated functional status among segregating V segments, but an unknown experimental factor could not be ruled out. Because some donors lacked HLA typing at each locus, the association tests relied only on the typed subset.

The receptor comes from a man in his forties or fifties in good health and CMV-seropositive. Sequencing was performed on PBMCs.

CDR3 loop: CASSMRTGGAWGYTF. The nucleotide sequence is TGTGCCAGCAGTATGCGGACAGGGGGCGCGTGGGGCTACACCTTC. The chain couples TRBV6-5 to TRBJ1-2; 11 middle bases align to TRBD1. CDR1 and CDR2 are drawn from the germline V gene: MNHEY, SVGAGI. Taken from cysteine to phenylalanine, the CDR3 has 15 residues. The entry retains the CDR3 DNA only, 45 bases that are in frame from base 1. From V the trimming removes 5 bases and from J it removes 8 bases, while the gene matches leave 10 bases of the junction unaccounted for.